Following are 28 T cell receptor beta chains from one sample sequenced in a study of Ad26.COV2.S vaccination and SARS-CoV-2 variants. Treatment meaning: some 20 received Ad26.COV2.S at low or high dose, single or two shots; several received placebo; per-sample allocation not given. It was on day 63 after the first vaccine or placebo injection that samples were taken. Produced via immunoSEQ multiplex PCR; TCRdb's table is partial and in-frame only. This table has about 410,000 clones, approximately 91% appearing once. This sample comprised peripheral blood, obtained in a trial of Ad26.COV2.S vaccine versus placebo. These receptors all come from a person aged 18-65 years who received the Ad26.COV2.S COVID-19 vaccine or a placebo.

This chain links TRBV9 with TRBJ2-5; 10 bases align to TRBD2. Looked up from germline, CDR1 is SGDLS and CDR2 is YYNGEE. The CDR3 sequence is 15 residues long. V lost 4 bases to trimming and J lost 5 bases; unmatched junction nucleotides: 8. The CDR3 loop reads CASSFSGGARETQYF. CDR3 nucleotide sequence: TGTGCCAGCAGCTTCAGCGGGGGGGCGCGGGAGACCCAGTACTTC.

This chain uses TRBV7-2 with TRBJ2-3; 7 bases line up with TRBD1. The J segment lost 4 bases and the V segment lost 1 base, leaving 8 bases of the junction unmatched. The V gene's germline CDR1 is SGHTA and CDR2 FQGNSA. This CDR3 region has 16 residues. The CDR3 region has the DNA TGTGCCAGCAGCTTAGAACGTGGGACAGCCGCAGATACGCAGTATTTT. Its protein product is CASSLERGTAADTQYF.

This chain joins TRBV11-2 and TRBJ1-3, with unresolved D. CDR3 length equals 15 residues. Trimming shortened V by 2 bases and J by 1 base, and 9 bases separated the two germline ends. Germline V lookup: CDR1 SGHAT, CDR2 FQNNGV. This CDR3 is CASSLLGLSGNTIYF. The CDR3 coding sequence is TGTGCCAGCAGCTTACTTGGGTTATCTGGAAACACCATATATTTT.

The chain recombines TRBV7-2 with TRBJ2-1; 7 positions agree with TRBD2. The germline CDR1 and CDR2 sequences are SGHTA and FQGNSA. V dropped 4 bases and J dropped 7; count of bases not matched to a gene: 1. The CDR3 loop spans 12 amino acids. The CDR3 sequence: CASSSGGNEQFF. The CDR3 DNA sequence: TGTGCCAGCAGCTCGGGGGGTAATGAGCAGTTCTTC.

About this clone: The same CDR3 is also encoded by other DNA sequences in this sample. This chain uses TRBV4-1 with TRBJ1-2; TRBD1 matches at 7 bases. CDR3 length equals 13 residues. V dropped 6 bases and J dropped 2; count of bases not matched to a gene: 3. The germline V gene encodes CDR1 MGHRA and CDR2 YSYEKL. CDR3 sequence: CASSQTGNYGYTF. The CDR3 DNA is TGCGCCAGCAGTCAGACAGGGAACTATGGCTACACCTTC.

The rearrangement joins TRBV3-1 (or the pseudogene TRBV3-2) to TRBJ2-1, with 9 bases lining up with TRBD2. CDR1 is LGHDT, CDR2 YNNKEL, per germline (reference sequence). The V and J ends lost 3 bases and 13 bases, in that order; junction bases with no gene match: 13. The CDR3 spans 15 residues. The CDR3 spells CASSHGLARVLLQFF. The DNA of the CDR3 is TGTGCCAGCAGCCATGGACTAGCGCGGGTCCTTCTTCAGTTCTTC.

This clone was detected once. The V and J genes are TRBV19 and TRBJ2-3; D may correspond to TRBD1 or TRBD2 (5 bases each). The V and J ends lost 5 bases and 5 bases respectively, with 17 bases between them. Germline V gene sequence: CDR1 LNHDA, CDR2 SQIVND (reference sequence). The CDR3 covers 15 residues. The CDR3 here is CASSPDLRTGDTQYF. The CDR3 bases are TGTGCCAGTAGTCCGGACTTACGTACAGGAGATACGCAGTATTTT.

DNA of the CDR3: TGTGCCACCAGCGGAAGGACCAGAGAGCTGTTTTTT. Translating it yields CATSGRTRELFF. The chain recombines TRBV15 with TRBJ2-2; no firm D call. Trimming took 5 bases from V and 11 from J, leaving 12 bases between them. Germline V gene sequence: CDR1 LNHNV, CDR2 YYDKDF (reference sequence). The CDR3 totals 12 residues.

The V gene is TRBV19, the J gene TRBJ2-3; no reliable D call. CDR3 length equals 12 residues. Per germline, CDR1 LNHDA and CDR2 SQIVND (reference sequence). V was pared by 4 bases and J by 4 bases, with 6 bases between. The CDR3 region is CASSTSPDTQYF. CDR3 nucleotides: TGTGCCAGTAGTACCTCACCAGATACGCAGTATTTT.

The CDR3 DNA reads TGCGCCAGCAGCTTGGATATCGCGGGGGGGACAGATACGCAGTATTTT. Protein sequence: CASSLDIAGGTDTQYF. V and J are TRBV5-1 and TRBJ2-3; 9 bases map to TRBD2. V shed 0 bases and J 3 bases; nucleotides not matched to a gene: 5. CDR1 is SGHRS and CDR2 is YFSETQ in the germline V gene. The CDR3 is 16 amino acids.

V usage is TRBV9 and J usage is TRBJ1-1; 7 nucleotides line up with TRBD1. Trimming at V came to 0 bases and at J to 3 bases, leaving 5 bases not matched to a gene. The CDR3 spans 15 residues. Germline CDR1 SGDLS, CDR2 YYNGEE. CDR3 sequence reads: CASSVVARGYTEAFF. CDR3 nucleotides: TGTGCCAGCAGCGTAGTAGCCAGGGGGTACACTGAAGCTTTCTTT.

This clone has a single count. The chain uses TRBV3-1 (or the pseudogene TRBV3-2) and TRBJ2-6, with D possibly matching TRBD1 (7 bases). V lost 3 bases and J 0 bases, leaving 12 bases between the germline ends. There are 17 residues in the CDR3. Germline loops: CDR1 LGHDT, CDR2 YNNKEL (reference sequence). The CDR3 region is CASSHQGGNSGANVLTF. The CDR3 region has the DNA TGTGCCAGCAGCCATCAGGGGGGAAACTCTGGGGCCAACGTCCTGACTTTC.

This clone was counted only a few times. V is TRBV19 and J is TRBJ1-5; D unclear. The CDR3 is made up of 13 amino acids. Germline V lookup: CDR1 LNHDA, CDR2 SQIVND (reference sequence). V was shortened by 6 bases and J by 5 bases, with 11 bases between the two germline ends. The CDR3 DNA is TGTGCCAGTAGCGAACGGGTCTATCAGCCCCAGCATTTT. Its translation: CASSERVYQPQHF.

The genes are TRBV15 and TRBJ2-5, with 8 nucleotides matching TRBD1. V lost 5 bases and J lost 3; bases outside the gene matches: 8. CDR1 and CDR2 (germline): LNHNV, YYDKDF (reference sequence). The CDR3 extends over 15 amino acids. The CDR3 protein is CATSGRTGWKETQYF. The CDR3 DNA sequence: TGTGCCACCAGCGGGCGGACAGGGTGGAAAGAGACCCAGTACTTC.

The chain couples TRBV5-1 to TRBJ2-3; D possibly matches TRBD1 or TRBD2 (6 bases each). The CDR3 is 15 residues long. Per germline, CDR1 SGHRS and CDR2 YFSETQ. V lost 1 base, J lost 4 bases, and 13 bases lay in between. The CDR3 DNA reads TGCGCCAGCAGCTTGACGGGGGCCGACGCAGATACGCAGTATTTT. Protein product: CASSLTGADADTQYF.

The gene calls are TRBV15 and TRBJ1-4, with 8 bases aligning to TRBD1. Germline-derived CDR1 and CDR2 are LNHNV and YYDKDF (reference sequence). CDR3 length equals 16 residues. With 5 bases clipped from V and 7 bases from J, the junction kept 12 bases outside the gene matches. The CDR3 DNA reads as TGTGCCACCAGCGACCTCGGACAGGGAGGGGGTGAAAAACTGTTTTTT. This translates into CATSDLGQGGGEKLFF.

V is TRBV12-3 or TRBV12-4 and J is TRBJ2-7; TRBD2 might be the D (6 bases). The CDR3 has 13 amino acids. With 3 bases removed from V and 12 bases from J, the gap between germline ends came to 18 bases. CDR3: CASSFSIAGRWYF. The CDR3 DNA reads TGTGCCAGCAGTTTTTCTATTGCGGGGAGGTGGTACTTC.

The sample holds one count of this clone. This CDR3 is also generated by other DNA sequences in the sample. The chain links TRBV5-1 to TRBJ1-1; unclear D gene. The V gene's germline CDR1 is SGHRS and CDR2 YFSETQ. The CDR3 covers 14 residues. Trimming left V 4 bases short and J 1 base short, with 11 bases between. DNA for the CDR3: TGCGCCAGCAGCCTAGGACTTTCGAACACTGAAGCTTTCTTT. Amino acids: CASSLGLSNTEAFF.

Only one count was recorded for this clone. The V and J genes are TRBV24-1 and TRBJ2-1; D possibly matches TRBD1 or TRBD2 (5 bases each). CDR3 length equals 13 residues. The germline V and J ends were trimmed by 4 bases and 10 bases, with 13 bases remaining between them. Germline CDR1 KGHDR, CDR2 SFDVKD. The DNA for the CDR3 is TGTGCCACCAGTGACCCCGGGACCGCCGAGCAGTTCTTC. Protein: CATSDPGTAEQFF.

The gene calls are TRBV27 and TRBJ2-1; the match to TRBD2 covers 10 bases. The germline CDR1 and CDR2 sequences are MNHEY and SMNVEV (reference sequence). CDR3 length: 15 amino acids. Trimming at V came to 5 bases and at J to 8 bases, leaving 9 bases not matched to a gene. The DNA for the CDR3 is TGTGCCAGCAGTGAAACTAGCGGGGCGCTCTATGAGCAGTTCTTC. As protein: CASSETSGALYEQFF.

The genes are TRBV3-1 (or the pseudogene TRBV3-2) and TRBJ1-2, with D tentatively TRBD1 (5 bases). This CDR3 spans 14 amino acids. Germline V lookup: CDR1 LGHDT, CDR2 YNNKEL (reference sequence). V was cut by 7 bases and J by 4 bases, with 16 bases left in between. The CDR3 DNA reads TGTGCCAGCACCCAGGGAATAGGGCCCTATGGCTACACCTTC. It yields the protein CASTQGIGPYGYTF.

The chain uses TRBV6-1 and TRBJ2-1; 7 bases align to TRBD2. The length of the CDR3 is 14 residues. Germline V gene sequence: CDR1 MNHNS, CDR2 SASEGT. After removal of 2 bases from V and 8 bases from J, the junction contained 6 bases not matched to a gene. The CDR3 DNA reads as TGTGCCAGCAGTGAAACGGGACTACGGGATGAGCAGTTCTTC. It encodes CASSETGLRDEQFF.

This clone was detected only once. This sequence joins TRBV27 and TRBJ1-2, with 8 positions matching TRBD1. After removal of 5 bases from V and 4 bases from J, the junction contained 9 bases not matched to a gene. Germline V gene lookup returns CDR1 MNHEY and CDR2 SMNVEV (reference sequence). The CDR3 extends over 15 amino acids. This CDR3 reads CASSPFDRGPYGYTF. DNA for the CDR3: TGTGCCAGCAGTCCGTTCGACAGGGGACCCTATGGCTACACCTTC.

This clone showed up just once. The chain recombines TRBV5-4 with TRBJ2-1; 7 nucleotides agree with TRBD2. V shed 5 bases and J 9 bases; nucleotides not matched to a gene: 11. Germline V gene sequence: CDR1 SGHNT, CDR2 YYREEE (reference sequence). The CDR3 extends over 14 amino acids. CDR3 amino acids: CASRSNSGGSEQFF. DNA of the CDR3: TGTGCCAGCAGGTCTAATAGCGGCGGGAGTGAGCAGTTCTTC.

The V call is TRBV2, the J call TRBJ2-6; no reliable D call. Germline values: CDR1 SNHLY, CDR2 FYNNEI. The CDR3 runs to 15 residues. Trimming removed 1 base at V and 0 bases at J, with 4 bases between. The CDR3 is CASSEEGSGANVLTF. The DNA for the CDR3 is TGTGCCAGCAGTGAAGAGGGCTCTGGGGCCAACGTCCTGACTTTC.

The chain couples TRBV18 to TRBJ1-2; 7 positions agree with TRBD1. CDR1 KGHSH and CDR2 LQKENI come from the germline V gene. This CDR3 comprises 17 residues. With V trimmed by 2 bases and J by 6 bases, 15 bases remained unmatched. The CDR3 protein is CASSPRDSPAQSNGYTF. The CDR3 coding sequence is TGTGCCAGCTCACCAAGGGACAGCCCAGCCCAATCCAATGGCTACACCTTC.

The V call is TRBV7-6, the J call TRBJ2-7; 10 nucleotides match TRBD1. The germline CDR1 and CDR2 sequences are SGHVS and FNYEAQ. V shed 4 bases and J 0 bases; nucleotides not matched to a gene: 6. The CDR3 is 16 amino acids. The CDR3 sequence: CASSSGTGEASYEQYF. Written as DNA, the CDR3 is TGTGCCAGCAGCTCCGGGACAGGGGAGGCCTCCTACGAGCAGTACTTC.

This chain joins TRBV20-1 and TRBJ1-5; D ambiguous. This CDR3 comprises 13 residues. Per germline, CDR1 DFQATT and CDR2 SNEGSKA (reference sequence). The V end was cut by 3 bases, the J end by 5 bases, with 11 bases between. The CDR3 protein is CSASLRVDQPQHF. The CDR3 DNA reads TGCAGTGCTAGTTTGAGGGTCGATCAGCCCCAGCATTTT.